The 14 T cell receptor beta chains reported below all come from one sample, sequenced in a study of blood T cell repertoires in COVID-19. Here immunoSEQ multiplex PCR was the method, and the copy in TCRdb shows in-frame clones only, minus some. The profile shows some 390,000 clones, about 91% of them singletons. Sequencing used peripheral blood. These receptors all come from a woman aged 40 to 50 with COVID-19, enrolled during active disease.

The chain carries TRBV19 and TRBJ1-5, with 8 bases matching TRBD1. This CDR3 has 15 residues. Per germline, CDR1 LNHDA and CDR2 SQIVND (reference sequence). V shed 7 bases and J 0 bases; nucleotides not matched to a gene: 5. The CDR3: CASTDRGYSNQPQHF. The CDR3 DNA reads TGTGCCAGTACCGACAGGGGCTATAGCAATCAGCCCCAGCATTTT. Complete variable domain (other parts from reference TRBV19 and TRBJ1-5): DGGITQSPKYLFRKEGQNVTLSCEQNLNHDAMYWYRQDPGQGLRLIYYSQIVNDFQKGDIAEGYSVSREKKESFPLTVTSAQKNPTAFYLCASTDRGYSNQPQHFGDGTRLSIL.

V gene TRBV28 combines with J gene TRBJ1-2; unclear D gene. CDR3 length: 15 amino acids. Trimming left V 7 bases short and J 0 bases short, with 15 bases between. Germline-derived CDR1 and CDR2 are MDHEN and SYDVKM. The CDR3 sequence is CASTLIARANYGYTF. The DNA for the CDR3 is TGTGCCAGCACCCTGATAGCGAGAGCTAACTATGGCTACACCTTC.

The chain couples TRBV29-1 to TRBJ1-1, with D perhaps matching TRBD1 (5 bases). Trimming stripped 7 bases from V and 3 bases from J, with 15 bases between. The CDR3 loop spans 13 amino acids. Germline V CDR1 and CDR2: SQVTM, ANQGSEA. The CDR3 nucleotides are TGCAGCGACGCAGGGTTTCGGGACACTGAAGCTTTCTTT. Translating it yields CSDAGFRDTEAFF.

CDR3 protein: CASRYTGEAFF. CDR3 DNA sequence: TGTGCCAGCAGATACACAGGGGAAGCTTTCTTT. This chain connects TRBV12-3 or TRBV12-4 to TRBJ1-1, with D maybe TRBD1 (6 bases). The V end was cut by 6 bases, the J end by 8 bases, with 10 bases between. The CDR3 runs to 11 residues.

In DNA form, the CDR3 reads TGTGCCAGCAGCCGACCGACAGGATCACTAACTGAAGCTTTCTTT. This encodes CASSRPTGSLTEAFF. The chain carries TRBV6-6 and TRBJ1-1; TRBD1 is a possible D gene (6 bases). Between the trimmed V and J ends, which lost 6 bases and 5 bases, there was a span of 19 bases. Per germline, CDR1 MNHNY and CDR2 SVGAGI (reference sequence). The length of the CDR3 is 15 residues.

This clone was detected once. The CDR3 loop is CASSSRDRGNQPQHF. The CDR3 nucleotides are TGCGCCAGCAGCTCCCGGGACAGGGGAAATCAGCCCCAGCATTTT. The chain joins TRBV4-1 to TRBJ1-5; TRBD1 matches 10 bases. Germline CDR1 reads MGHRA; CDR2 reads YSYEKL. Unmatched junction bases numbered 5, after V lost 5 bases and J lost 4 bases. The CDR3 has 15 residues.

This chain uses TRBV14 with TRBJ2-7; the match to TRBD1 covers 7 bases. Germline V gene lookup returns CDR1 SGHDN and CDR2 FVKESK. Germline trimming cut 4 bases from V and 0 bases from J; bases unmatched to any gene: 6. The CDR3 consists of 15 residues. The DNA of the CDR3 is TGTGCCAGCAGCCCTGGACAGGCGAGCTCCTACGAGCAGTACTTC. Its protein is CASSPGQASSYEQYF.

CDR3 protein: CASSDPVLTNSPLHF. The CDR3 DNA reads as TGCGCCAGCAGTGATCCCGTCCTAACGAATTCACCCCTCCACTTT. The chain couples TRBV10-2 to TRBJ1-6; D ambiguous. Germline V gives CDR1 WSHSY, CDR2 SAAADI. The CDR3 runs 15 residues. Trimming left V 3 bases short and J 7 bases short, with 13 bases between.

The CDR3 spells CASSPRLGSGTLTDTQYF. The CDR3 DNA is TGTGCCAGCTCACCCCGACTAGGTAGCGGGACGCTCACAGATACGCAGTATTTT. The rearrangement uses TRBV18 and TRBJ2-3; TRBD2 matches at 8 bases. There are 18 residues in the CDR3. V gave up 3 bases and J gave up 2 bases; unmatched junction bases: 13. Germline V gives CDR1 KGHSH, CDR2 LQKENI.

The V call is TRBV2, the J call TRBJ2-2; the D gene is possibly TRBD2 (6 bases). The CDR3 is made up of 14 amino acids. CDR1 SNHLY and CDR2 FYNNEI come from the germline V gene. Trimming removed 6 bases from V and 1 base from J, with 9 bases in between. CDR3 DNA: TGTGCCAGCAGAGGAGGGGTGAACACCGGGGAGCTGTTTTTT. Its protein product is CASRGGVNTGELFF.

This chain connects TRBV10-3 to TRBJ1-2, with 10 bases matching TRBD1. In germline, CDR1 is ENHRY, CDR2 SYGVKD. The CDR3 is made up of 15 amino acids. Trimming took 6 bases from V and 3 from J; bases not matched to a gene: 7. This CDR3 is CAISPSGTGDYGYTF. In DNA form, the CDR3 reads TGTGCCATCAGCCCCTCCGGGACAGGGGACTATGGCTACACCTTC.

The rearrangement joins TRBV2 to TRBJ2-3, with D possibly TRBD2 on 6 matching bases. The CDR3 consists of 14 residues. Trimming shortened V by 6 bases and J by 5 bases, and 15 bases separated the two germline ends. Germline lookup yields CDR1 SNHLY and CDR2 FYNNEI. The chain's CDR3 is CASRAGTARDTQYF. DNA for the CDR3: TGTGCCAGCAGGGCCGGGACTGCCAGAGATACGCAGTATTTT. The entire variable domain, with the rest obtained from reference TRBV2 and TRBJ2-3, is as follows: EPEVTQTPSHQVTQMGQEVILRCVPISNHLYFYWYRQILGQKVEFLVSFYNNEISEKSEIFDDQFSVERPDGSNFTLKIRSTKLEDSAMYFCASRAGTARDTQYFGPGTRLTVL.

The rearrangement uses TRBV4-3 and TRBJ1-5; D uncertain. Trimming cost V 1 base and J 1 base, with 8 bases left between them. Germline V gene lookup returns CDR1 LGHNA and CDR2 YSLEER. The CDR3 has 15 residues. For the CDR3, the DNA is TGCGCCAGCAGCCAAGGAGCCTCCAGCAATCAGCCCCAGCATTTT. Translated: CASSQGASSNQPQHF.

The chain carries TRBV5-1 and TRBJ2-3, with 8 bases aligning to TRBD1. CDR3 length equals 16 residues. V lost 4 bases, J lost 3 bases, and 10 bases stayed unmatched. Germline loops: CDR1 SGHRS, CDR2 YFSETQ. In DNA form, the CDR3 reads TGCGCCAGCAGCCAGGACAGGGTAATAAGGACAGATACGCAGTATTTT. This encodes CASSQDRVIRTDTQYF.